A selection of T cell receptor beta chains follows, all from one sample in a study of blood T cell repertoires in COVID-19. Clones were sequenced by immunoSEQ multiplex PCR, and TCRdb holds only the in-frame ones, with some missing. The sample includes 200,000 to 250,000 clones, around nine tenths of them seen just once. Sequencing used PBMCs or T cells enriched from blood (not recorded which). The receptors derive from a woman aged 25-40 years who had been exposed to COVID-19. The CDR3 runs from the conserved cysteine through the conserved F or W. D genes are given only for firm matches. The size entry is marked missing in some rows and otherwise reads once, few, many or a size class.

CDR3aa: CASSALSGTGGSADTQYF
CDR3nt: TGTGCCAGCAGTGCCCTATCCGGGACAGGTGGTTCCGCGGATACGCAGTATTTT
abundance: -
j_gene: TRBJ2-3
v_gene: TRBV6-1
len: 18
d_gene: TRBD1

CDR3aa: CASSSPGSAYEQYF
CDR3nt: TGTGCCAGCAGTTCGCCGGGATCCGCCTACGAGCAGTACTTC
abundance: -
j_gene: TRBJ2-7
v_gene: TRBV6-5
len: 14
d_gene: -

CDR3aa: CASNLRDRGINYGYTF
CDR3nt: TGTGCCAGTAATCTCCGGGACAGGGGTATCAACTATGGCTACACCTTC
abundance: -
j_gene: TRBJ1-2
v_gene: TRBV19
len: 16
d_gene: TRBD1

CDR3aa: CASSPIRLAGENYEQYF
CDR3nt: TGTGCCAGCTCACCAATTCGGTTGGCGGGAGAAAACTACGAGCAGTACTTC
abundance: -
j_gene: TRBJ2-7
v_gene: TRBV18
len: 17
d_gene: TRBD2

CDR3aa: CASRTDGANVLTF
CDR3nt: TGTGCCAGCAGAACAGATGGGGCCAACGTCCTGACTTTC
abundance: -
j_gene: TRBJ2-6
v_gene: TRBV28
len: 13
d_gene: -

CDR3aa: CASSLLGPTGELFF
CDR3nt: TGTGCCAGCAGCCTCCTCGGTCCCACCGGGGAGCTGTTTTTT
abundance: few
j_gene: TRBJ2-2
v_gene: TRBV3-1/TRBV3-2
len: 14
d_gene: -

CDR3aa: CASSLVGSSYEQYF
CDR3nt: TGTGCCAGCAGCTTAGTTGGGAGCTCCTACGAGCAGTACTTC
abundance: -
j_gene: TRBJ2-7
v_gene: TRBV7-2
len: 14
d_gene: -

CDR3aa: CASSEGSPGYNEQFF
CDR3nt: TGTGCCAGCAGTGAAGGCAGTCCCGGGTACAATGAGCAGTTCTTC
abundance: -
j_gene: TRBJ2-1
v_gene: TRBV2
len: 15
d_gene: -

CDR3aa: CASSLLSSSAYYNEQFF
CDR3nt: TGTGCCAGCAGCCTCCTGTCTAGCTCTGCGTACTACAATGAGCAGTTCTTC
abundance: many
j_gene: TRBJ2-1
v_gene: TRBV3-1/TRBV3-2
len: 17
d_gene: -

CDR3aa: CASSSRPGQGYEQYF
CDR3nt: TGTGCCAGCAGTTCCCGACCGGGACAGGGTTACGAGCAGTACTTC
abundance: once
j_gene: TRBJ2-7
v_gene: TRBV6-5
len: 15
d_gene: TRBD1

CDR3aa: CASRPQGLSVPYEQYF
CDR3nt: TGTGCCAGCAGACCCCAGGGACTCTCTGTCCCCTACGAGCAGTACTTC
abundance: -
j_gene: TRBJ2-7
v_gene: TRBV5-4
len: 16
d_gene: -

CDR3aa: CASSVGLRGTGGFRETQYF
CDR3nt: TGTGCCAGCAGCGTAGGATTAAGGGGGACAGGGGGTTTTCGGGAGACCCAGTACTTC
abundance: -
j_gene: TRBJ2-5
v_gene: TRBV9
len: 19
d_gene: TRBD1

CDR3aa: CASSPQGTNTEAFF
CDR3nt: TGTGCCAGCAGCCCACAGGGGACGAACACTGAAGCTTTCTTT
abundance: -
j_gene: TRBJ1-1
v_gene: TRBV7-2
len: 14
d_gene: TRBD1

CDR3aa: CASSLGGRNNYGYTF
CDR3nt: TGCGCCAGCAGCTTGGGCGGGCGGAATAACTATGGCTACACCTTC
abundance: -
j_gene: TRBJ1-2
v_gene: TRBV5-1
len: 15
d_gene: -

CDR3aa: CASTRGGGNTEAFF
CDR3nt: TGTGCCAGCACCCGCGGGGGGGGTAACACTGAAGCTTTCTTT
abundance: -
j_gene: TRBJ1-1
v_gene: TRBV6-5
len: 14
d_gene: -

CDR3aa: CASSPIGGQQINYGYTF
CDR3nt: TGTGCCAGCTCACCAATAGGCGGACAGCAAATTAACTATGGCTACACCTTC
abundance: -
j_gene: TRBJ1-2
v_gene: TRBV18
len: 17
d_gene: -

CDR3aa: CASSAGLAGGPGGELFF
CDR3nt: TGTGCCAGCAGCGCGGGACTAGCGGGAGGCCCGGGCGGGGAGCTGTTTTTT
abundance: -
j_gene: TRBJ2-2
v_gene: TRBV11-3
len: 17
d_gene: TRBD2

CDR3aa: CASSEGTSGETQYF
CDR3nt: TGTGCCAGCAGCGAGGGGACTAGCGGAGAGACCCAGTACTTC
abundance: -
j_gene: TRBJ2-5
v_gene: TRBV5-4
len: 14
d_gene: TRBD2

CDR3aa: CASSLVPGGYNSPLHF
CDR3nt: TGTGCCAGCAGCTTGGTCCCAGGGGGCTATAATTCACCCCTCCACTTT
abundance: -
j_gene: TRBJ1-6
v_gene: TRBV7-3
len: 16
d_gene: TRBD1

CDR3aa: CASSRRQGLNSPLHF
CDR3nt: TGTGCCAGCAGTCGAAGACAGGGGCTAAATTCACCCCTCCACTTT
abundance: -
j_gene: TRBJ1-6
v_gene: TRBV6-5
len: 15
d_gene: TRBD1

CDR3aa: CASSRLAGAYEQYF
CDR3nt: TGTGCCAGCAGTCGACTAGCGGGAGCCTACGAGCAGTACTTC
abundance: -
j_gene: TRBJ2-7
v_gene: TRBV6-2/TRBV6-3
len: 14
d_gene: TRBD2

CDR3aa: CASLQTRGNPGYTF
CDR3nt: TGTGCCAGCCTCCAAACTCGAGGGAACCCTGGCTACACCTTC
abundance: -
j_gene: TRBJ1-2
v_gene: TRBV28
len: 14
d_gene: -

CDR3aa: CASSERTSQETQYF
CDR3nt: TGTGCCAGCAGCGAGCGGACTAGTCAAGAGACCCAGTACTTC
abundance: -
j_gene: TRBJ2-5
v_gene: TRBV2
len: 14
d_gene: TRBD2

CDR3aa: CASSLPSGIADTQYF
CDR3nt: TGTGCCAGCAGCTTGCCTAGCGGGATCGCAGATACGCAGTATTTT
abundance: -
j_gene: TRBJ2-3
v_gene: TRBV5-4
len: 15
d_gene: TRBD2

CDR3aa: CASSHGQSKETQYF
CDR3nt: TGTGCCAGCAGCCACGGACAGTCGAAAGAGACCCAGTACTTC
abundance: once
j_gene: TRBJ2-5
v_gene: TRBV3-1/TRBV3-2
len: 14
d_gene: -

CDR3aa: CASNAQGRAEAFF
CDR3nt: TGTGCCAGCAATGCCCAGGGTCGGGCTGAAGCTTTCTTT
abundance: -
j_gene: TRBJ1-1
v_gene: TRBV28
len: 13
d_gene: -

CDR3aa: CAWSRGSANTGELFF
CDR3nt: TGTGCCTGGAGTCGCGGCAGCGCGAACACCGGGGAGCTGTTTTTT
abundance: -
j_gene: TRBJ2-2
v_gene: TRBV30
len: 15
d_gene: -

CDR3aa: CARSLVSAFF
CDR3nt: TGTGCCAGAAGCTTGGTTAGCGCTTTCTTT
abundance: -
j_gene: TRBJ1-1
v_gene: TRBV5-3
len: 10
d_gene: -

CDR3aa: CASSPPGGTPGLYSNQPQHF
CDR3nt: TGTGCCAGCAGCCCTCCCGGGGGGACCCCCGGACTCTATAGCAATCAGCCCCAGCATTTT
abundance: -
j_gene: TRBJ1-5
v_gene: TRBV5-4
len: 20
d_gene: -

CDR3aa: CSVLTTEGRGYTF
CDR3nt: TGCAGCGTATTGACGACTGAGGGCCGTGGCTACACCTTC
abundance: -
j_gene: TRBJ1-2
v_gene: TRBV29-1
len: 13
d_gene: -

CDR3aa: CASSDSDRGHTEAFF
CDR3nt: TGTGCCAGCAGTGACTCTGACAGGGGACACACTGAAGCTTTCTTT
abundance: -
j_gene: TRBJ1-1
v_gene: TRBV6-4
len: 15
d_gene: TRBD1

CDR3aa: CASSVADRSYGYTF
CDR3nt: TGTGCCAGCAGCGTAGCCGACAGGAGCTATGGCTACACCTTC
abundance: -
j_gene: TRBJ1-2
v_gene: TRBV9
len: 14
d_gene: -

CDR3aa: CASSLSGRTTDTQYF
CDR3nt: TGTGCCAGCAGTCTAAGCGGGAGGACGACAGATACGCAGTATTTT
abundance: -
j_gene: TRBJ2-3
v_gene: TRBV2
len: 15
d_gene: TRBD2

CDR3aa: CASSPLMTRPTEAFF
CDR3nt: TGTGCCAGCAGCCCTCTTATGACGAGGCCAACTGAAGCTTTCTTT
abundance: -
j_gene: TRBJ1-1
v_gene: TRBV9
len: 15
d_gene: -

CDR3aa: CSVEPGGAYNEQFF
CDR3nt: TGCAGCGTTGAGCCGGGAGGGGCCTACAATGAGCAGTTCTTC
abundance: few
j_gene: TRBJ2-1
v_gene: TRBV29-1
len: 14
d_gene: TRBD2

CDR3aa: CASSVAASGNNEQFF
CDR3nt: TGTGCCAGCAGCGTAGCGGCTAGCGGAAACAATGAGCAGTTCTTC
abundance: -
j_gene: TRBJ2-1
v_gene: TRBV9
len: 15
d_gene: TRBD2

CDR3aa: CASSFSGRGNEQFF
CDR3nt: TGTGCCAGCAGCTTTAGCGGGAGGGGAAATGAGCAGTTCTTC
abundance: -
j_gene: TRBJ2-1
v_gene: TRBV7-9
len: 14
d_gene: TRBD2

CDR3aa: CASSLTGQGFWSSYEQYF
CDR3nt: TGTGCCAGCAGTTTAACGGGACAGGGGTTCTGGAGCTCCTACGAGCAGTACTTC
abundance: -
j_gene: TRBJ2-7
v_gene: TRBV27
len: 18
d_gene: TRBD1

CDR3aa: CASCRVPDYGYTF
CDR3nt: TGTGCCAGTTGCCGGGTCCCCGACTATGGCTACACCTTC
abundance: -
j_gene: TRBJ1-2
v_gene: TRBV6-5
len: 13
d_gene: -

CDR3aa: CASSSLTGEGEKLFF
CDR3nt: TGTGCCAGCAGCTCACTGACAGGGGAGGGGGAAAAACTGTTTTTT
abundance: -
j_gene: TRBJ1-4
v_gene: TRBV5-5
len: 15
d_gene: TRBD1